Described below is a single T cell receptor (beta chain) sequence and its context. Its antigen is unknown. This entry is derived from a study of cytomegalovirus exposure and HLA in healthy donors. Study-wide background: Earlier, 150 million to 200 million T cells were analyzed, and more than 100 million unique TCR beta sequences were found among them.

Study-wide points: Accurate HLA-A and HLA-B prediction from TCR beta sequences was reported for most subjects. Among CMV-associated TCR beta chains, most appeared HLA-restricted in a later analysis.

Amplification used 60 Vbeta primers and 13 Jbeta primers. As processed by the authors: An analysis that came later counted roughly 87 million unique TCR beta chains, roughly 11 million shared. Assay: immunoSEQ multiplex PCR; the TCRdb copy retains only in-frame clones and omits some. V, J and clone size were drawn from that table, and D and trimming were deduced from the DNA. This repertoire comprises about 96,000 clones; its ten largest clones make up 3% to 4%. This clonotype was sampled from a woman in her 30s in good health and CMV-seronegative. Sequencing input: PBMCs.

The CDR3 sequence is CASSYVTSGTDTQYF. The CDR3 DNA reads as TGTGCCAGCAGTTACGTGACTAGCGGCACAGATACGCAGTATTTT. This rearrangement joins TRBV6-5 to TRBJ2-3, with TRBD2 matching 8 bases. The germline V gene encodes CDR1 MNHEY and CDR2 SVGAGI. The CDR3 is 15 residues long. V lost 2 bases, J lost 1 base, and 2 bases stayed unmatched.